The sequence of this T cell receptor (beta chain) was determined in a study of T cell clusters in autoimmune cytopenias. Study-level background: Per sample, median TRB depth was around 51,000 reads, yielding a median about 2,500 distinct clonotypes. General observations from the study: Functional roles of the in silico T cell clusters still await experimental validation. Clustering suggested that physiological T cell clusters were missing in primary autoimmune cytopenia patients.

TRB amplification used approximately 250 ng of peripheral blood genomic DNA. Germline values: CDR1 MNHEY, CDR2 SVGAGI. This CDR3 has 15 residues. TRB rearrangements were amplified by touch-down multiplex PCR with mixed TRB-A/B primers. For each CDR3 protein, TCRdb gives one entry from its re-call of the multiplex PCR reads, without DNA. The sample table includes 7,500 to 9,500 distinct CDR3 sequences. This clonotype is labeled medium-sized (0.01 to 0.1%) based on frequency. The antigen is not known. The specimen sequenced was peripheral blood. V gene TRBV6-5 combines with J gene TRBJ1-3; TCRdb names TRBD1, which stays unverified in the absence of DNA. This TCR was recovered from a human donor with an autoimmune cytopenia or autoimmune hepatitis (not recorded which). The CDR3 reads CASSYGGGTGNTIYF.